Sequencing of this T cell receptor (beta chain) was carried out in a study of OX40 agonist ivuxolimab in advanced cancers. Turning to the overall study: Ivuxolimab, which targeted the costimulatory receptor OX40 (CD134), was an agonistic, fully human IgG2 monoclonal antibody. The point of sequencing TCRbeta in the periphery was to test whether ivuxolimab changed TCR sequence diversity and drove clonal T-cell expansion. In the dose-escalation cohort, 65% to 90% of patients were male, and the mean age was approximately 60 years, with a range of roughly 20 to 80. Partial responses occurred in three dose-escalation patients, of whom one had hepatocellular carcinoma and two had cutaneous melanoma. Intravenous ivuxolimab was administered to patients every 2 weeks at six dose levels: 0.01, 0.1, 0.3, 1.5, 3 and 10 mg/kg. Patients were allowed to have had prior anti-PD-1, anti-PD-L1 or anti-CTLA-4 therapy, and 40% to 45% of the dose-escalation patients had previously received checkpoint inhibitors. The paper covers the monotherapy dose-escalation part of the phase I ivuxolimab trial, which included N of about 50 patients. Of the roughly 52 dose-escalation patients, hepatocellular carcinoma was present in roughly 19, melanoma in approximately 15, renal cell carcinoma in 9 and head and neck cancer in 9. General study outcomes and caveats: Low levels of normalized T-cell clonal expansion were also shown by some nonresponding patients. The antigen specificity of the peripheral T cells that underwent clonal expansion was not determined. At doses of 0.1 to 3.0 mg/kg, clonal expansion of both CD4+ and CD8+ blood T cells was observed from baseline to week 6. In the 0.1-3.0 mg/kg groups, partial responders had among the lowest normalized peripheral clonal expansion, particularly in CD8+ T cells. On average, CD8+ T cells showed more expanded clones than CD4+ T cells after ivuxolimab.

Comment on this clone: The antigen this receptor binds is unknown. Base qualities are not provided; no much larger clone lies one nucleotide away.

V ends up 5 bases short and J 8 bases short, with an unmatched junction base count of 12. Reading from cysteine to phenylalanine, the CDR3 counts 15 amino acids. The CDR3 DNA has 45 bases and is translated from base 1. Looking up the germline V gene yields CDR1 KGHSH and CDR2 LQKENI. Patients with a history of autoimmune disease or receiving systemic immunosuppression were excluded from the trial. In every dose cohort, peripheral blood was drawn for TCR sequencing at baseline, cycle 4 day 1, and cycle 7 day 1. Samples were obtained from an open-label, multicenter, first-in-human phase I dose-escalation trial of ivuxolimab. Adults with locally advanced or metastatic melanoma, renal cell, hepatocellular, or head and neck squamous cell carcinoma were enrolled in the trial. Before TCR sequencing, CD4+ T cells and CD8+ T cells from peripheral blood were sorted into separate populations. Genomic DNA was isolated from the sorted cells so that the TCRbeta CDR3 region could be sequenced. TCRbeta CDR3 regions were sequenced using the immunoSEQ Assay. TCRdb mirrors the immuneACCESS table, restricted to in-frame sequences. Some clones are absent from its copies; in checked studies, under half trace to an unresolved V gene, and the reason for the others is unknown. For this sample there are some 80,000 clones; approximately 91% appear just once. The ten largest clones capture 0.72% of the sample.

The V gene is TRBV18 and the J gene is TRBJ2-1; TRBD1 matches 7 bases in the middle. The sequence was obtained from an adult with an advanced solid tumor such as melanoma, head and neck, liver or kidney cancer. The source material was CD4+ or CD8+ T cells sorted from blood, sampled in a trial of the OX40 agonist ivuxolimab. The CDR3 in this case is CASSARTGALDEQFF. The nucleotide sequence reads TGTGCCAGCTCAGCGCGGACAGGCGCCTTGGATGAGCAGTTCTTC.